This TCR beta chain derives from a study of shared clonotypes between healthy human individuals. Trimming at V came to 3 bases and at J to 5 bases, leaving 3 bases not matched to a gene. Germline CDR1 reads SGDLS; CDR2 reads YYNGEE. This CDR3 spans 16 amino acids. Study conclusions and caveats: Rarefaction curves obtained for sorted subsets showed sequencing incomplete despite large depth.

About this clone itself: Its specificity is not known.

Samples underwent the assay at deep level. Genomic DNA per cell subset filled all wells of several immunoSEQ plates. The data were produced by immunoSEQ multiplex PCR, yet TCRdb's version contains in-frame clones alone and is incomplete. This sample has hundreds of thousands of clones; roughly 98% occur once, and the top ten carry more than 0.3%. The naive CD8 fraction comprised CD45RO-negative cells positively selected for CCR7 and excluded terminally differentiated effector memory CD45RA+ cells. All the donors were Caucasian adults who lived in Nashville, Tennessee. The chain carries TRBV9 and TRBJ2-2, with 14 nucleotides matching TRBD2. This receptor was taken from a man aged 25-45 years in good health. The specimen was naive CD8+ T cells sorted from blood. For the CDR3, the DNA is TGTGCCAGCAGCGCGACTAGCGGGAGGGAGACCGGGGAGCTGTTTTTT. Translation: CASSATSGRETGELFF.